This TCR beta chain was retrieved from a study of T cell responses to AZD1222 COVID-19 vaccine. Study outcomes and limitations: Recipients of AZD1222 seropositive at baseline numbered only 5 or 6. Increases in Spike-specific TCR breadth and depth were seen after two AZD1222 doses. The sample set comprised mostly white British donors with more females, and clonal diversity was possibly underestimated.

Of note for this clone: Its antigen remains unidentified.

Germline V lookup: CDR1 GTSNPN, CDR2 SVGIG (reference sequence). CDR3 length: 13 amino acids. Germline trimming cut 2 bases from V and 7 bases from J; bases unmatched to any gene: 5. Sequencing was performed with immunoSEQ multiplex PCR; in TCRdb, only in-frame clones are kept and a portion is missing. The table includes 80,000 to 90,000 clones, approximately 91% detected once. This receptor was taken from an adult who received the AZD1222 COVID-19 vaccine. The rearrangement uses TRBV30 and TRBJ1-2; TRBD1 matches at 9 bases. This sample comprised peripheral blood, obtained 28 days after the second AZD1222 dose. The CDR3 region is CAWSLNRGLGYTF. The CDR3 DNA follows: TGTGCCTGGAGTTTAAACAGGGGGCTTGGCTACACCTTC.